A single sample is the source of the 21 T cell receptor beta chains below, sequenced in a study of T cell clonotyping in hematopoietic cell transplantation. TCRdb's copy holds only in-frame clones and misses some; the assay was immunoSEQ multiplex PCR. Of 25,000 or so clones detected, over 60% appear once; the ten largest clones hold approximately 5.9%. Time point here: recipient sample about 28 days before transplant, after cytoreduction. This material consisted of peripheral blood mononuclear cells, taken before stem cell transplant. The source is a man aged 50-60 years with myelodysplastic syndrome. Some clones in this sample may be carry-over from other donors' samples.

The count of this clone is one. The CDR3 loop is CASSEGGLASYEQYF. In nucleotides, the CDR3 is TGTGCCAGCAGTGAAGGGGGACTAGCATCGTACGAGCAGTACTTC. The chain joins TRBV2 to TRBJ2-7, with TRBD2 matching over 9 bases. Germline CDR1 reads SNHLY; CDR2 reads FYNNEI. The J segment lost 4 bases and the V segment lost 1 base, leaving 5 bases of the junction unmatched. The CDR3 extends over 15 amino acids.

This clone was observed a handful of times. The chain carries TRBV9 and TRBJ2-6; no clear D. CDR3 length: 14 amino acids. The germline CDR1 and CDR2 sequences are SGDLS and YYNGEE. Trimming stripped 1 base from V and 1 base from J, with 3 bases between. CDR3 region: CASSVSSGANVLTF. CDR3 in DNA: TGTGCCAGCAGCGTATCTTCTGGGGCCAACGTCCTGACTTTC.

This clone came up a few times. The rearrangement links TRBV6-5 to TRBJ1-6; D is perhaps TRBD1 (6 bases). The CDR3 loop spans 13 amino acids. The V gene lost 6 bases and the J gene lost 9 bases, with 12 bases spanning the gap. Germline assignment: CDR1 MNHEY and CDR2 SVGAGI. Here the CDR3 reads CASRIGGGSPLHF. The CDR3 nucleotides read TGTGCCAGCAGGATAGGGGGGGGTTCACCCCTCCACTTT.

As concerns this clone: A read error may produce the germline difference seen at one junction end. The J gene is TRBJ2-7, the V gene TRBV5-6, with D tentatively TRBD2 (5 bases). Germline CDR1 is SGHDT and CDR2 is YYEEEE. The CDR3 contains 12 residues. Here the CDR3 reads CASSLGESRKYF. As DNA, the CDR3 is TGTGCCAGCAGTTTGGGAGAAAGTAGAAAGTACTTC.

The V and J genes are TRBV29-1 and TRBJ1-4; D remains ambiguous. V was pared by 3 bases and J by 5 bases, with 13 bases between. Germline CDR1 reads SQVTM; CDR2 reads ANQGSEA. This CDR3 is 14 amino acids long. CDR3 sequence: CSVEDVSTNEKLFF. The CDR3 bases are TGCAGCGTTGAGGATGTGTCCACGAATGAAAAACTGTTTTTT.

V and J are TRBV9 and TRBJ1-2; D uncertain. CDR3 size: 16 residues. The germline CDR1 and CDR2 sequences are SGDLS and YYNGEE. With 4 bases removed from V and 4 bases from J, the gap between germline ends came to 20 bases. DNA of the CDR3: TGTGCCAGCAGCATCGGTGAAGGACCCTCGGTCTATGGCTACACCTTC. It codes for CASSIGEGPSVYGYTF.

This chain connects TRBV4-1 to TRBJ2-5, with D perhaps matching TRBD2 (7 bases). V was trimmed by 1 base and J by 5 bases, leaving 11 bases between them. There are 14 residues in the CDR3. CDR1 and CDR2 (germline): MGHRA, YSYEKL. CDR3 loop: CASSQGGGAETQYF. As DNA, the CDR3 is TGCGCCAGCAGCCAAGGAGGGGGGGCGGAGACCCAGTACTTC.

The chain links TRBV29-1 to TRBJ1-1; D possibly corresponds to TRBD1 (5 bases). V was clipped by 7 bases and J by 3 bases, with 9 bases between them. The V gene's germline CDR1 is SQVTM and CDR2 ANQGSEA. The CDR3 consists of 11 residues. CDR3 region: CSGGGDTEAFF. The DNA of the CDR3 is TGCAGCGGTGGGGGAGACACTGAAGCTTTCTTT.

The chain is built from TRBV28 and TRBJ2-7; weak D call: TRBD1 (5 bases). The CDR3 is made up of 13 amino acids. Trimming cost V 6 bases and J 4 bases, with 13 bases left between them. Germline V gene sequence: CDR1 MDHEN, CDR2 SYDVKM. This chain's CDR3 is CASRRTLLYEQYF. The CDR3, as DNA: TGTGCCAGCAGACGGACACTTTTGTACGAGCAGTACTTC.

This sequence joins TRBV5-4 and TRBJ2-7, with D possibly called TRBD1 or TRBD2 (5 bases each). Per germline, CDR1 SGHNT and CDR2 YYREEE (reference sequence). The V end was cut by 2 bases, the J end by 6 bases, with 21 bases between. CDR3 size: 16 residues. The CDR3, as DNA: TGTGCCAGCAGCTTCCCCCTCGGGCAGGGAGAGCCCGAGCAGTACTTC. Its protein is CASSFPLGQGEPEQYF. Using reference TRBV5-4 and TRBJ2-7 for the parts outside the CDR3, the full variable domain is ETGVTQSPTHLIKTRGQQVTLRCSSQSGHNTVSWYQQALGQGPQFIFQYYREEENGRGNFPPRFSGLQFPNYSSELNVNALELDDSALYLCASSFPLGQGEPEQYFGPGTRLTVT.

The chain couples TRBV28 to TRBJ1-6; D is undetermined. Germline CDR1 and CDR2: MDHEN and SYDVKM. Trimming took off 5 bases at V and 0 bases at J, with 14 bases between the two ends. There are 17 residues in the CDR3. CDR3 nucleotides: TGTGCCAGCAGTCCGGCGGCGCTGAGCTCCTATAATTCACCCCTCCACTTT. Its protein product is CASSPAALSSYNSPLHF.

This clone was recorded a few times. The chain employs TRBV30 and TRBJ1-2, with D unclear. Trimming took off 4 bases at V and 8 bases at J, with 11 bases between the two ends. The germline V gene encodes CDR1 GTSNPN and CDR2 SVGIG (reference sequence). This CDR3 is built from 11 residues. The CDR3 sequence: CAWMPACGYTF. In nucleotides, the CDR3 is TGTGCCTGGATGCCAGCCTGCGGCTACACCTTC. The whole variable domain, remainder taken from reference TRBV30 and TRBJ1-2, is SQTIHQWPATLVQPVGSPLSLECTVEGTSNPNLYWYRQAAGRGLQLLFYSVGIGQISSEVPQNLSASRPQDRQFILSSKKLLLSDSGFYLCAWMPACGYTFGSGTRLTVV.

There are a few counts of this clone. This chain joins TRBV6-5 and TRBJ1-2; D is unresolved. Looked up from germline, CDR1 is MNHEY and CDR2 is SVGAGI. Trimming left V 0 bases short and J 4 bases short, with 6 bases between. The CDR3 runs 13 residues. The CDR3 sequence: CASSYSNAYGYTF. In nucleotides, the CDR3 is TGTGCCAGCAGTTACTCGAACGCCTATGGCTACACCTTC.

CDR3 loop: CAWSVLGQEEAFF. The CDR3 bases are TGTGCCTGGAGTGTATTGGGCCAGGAGGAAGCTTTCTTT. The rearrangement joins TRBV30 to TRBJ1-1; D is uncertain. This CDR3 comprises 13 residues. The V gene lost 0 bases and the J gene lost 8 bases, with 13 bases spanning the gap. Germline values: CDR1 GTSNPN, CDR2 SVGIG (reference sequence).

This clone was counted a single time. The rearrangement joins TRBV11-2 to TRBJ1-4; 9 nucleotides line up with TRBD1. The germline CDR1 and CDR2 sequences are SGHAT and FQNNGV. This CDR3 has 14 residues. After removal of 1 base from V and 6 bases from J, the junction contained 0 bases not matched to a gene. CDR3 sequence (DNA): TGTGCCAGCAGCTTAGGACAGGGGGATGAAAAACTGTTTTTT. Its protein product is CASSLGQGDEKLFF.

Concerning this clone: One end of the junction fails to match germline, which may point to a read error. The V gene is TRBV30, the J gene TRBJ1-3; 7 nucleotides align to TRBD1. The CDR3 length is 12 residues. The germline CDR1 and CDR2 sequences are GTSNPN and SVGIG (reference sequence). The CDR3 DNA reads TGTGCCTGGAGTGTATCCCGGGACAGTAACCATTTT. It translates to CAWSVSRDSNHF.

The rearrangement joins TRBV30 to TRBJ1-5; tentatively, D is TRBD1 (5 bases). Germline assignment: CDR1 GTSNPN and CDR2 SVGIG (reference sequence). The CDR3 totals 13 residues. The V end was cut by 0 bases, the J end by 6 bases, with 9 bases between. CDR3 sequence: CAWSVGEAQPQHF. The CDR3 DNA is TGTGCCTGGAGTGTAGGGGAGGCTCAGCCCCAGCATTTT.

The chain couples TRBV5-1 to TRBJ1-2; D not resolved. The length of the CDR3 is 15 residues. The germline gives CDR1 SGHRS, CDR2 YFSETQ. V was clipped by 2 bases and J by 8 bases, with 19 bases between them. The DNA for the CDR3 is TGCGCCAGCAGCTTAGTGGGTGCAAGAGGCCGGGGCTACACCTTC. The encoded protein is CASSLVGARGRGYTF.

The chain joins TRBV2 to TRBJ1-5, with D possibly TRBD1 on 5 matching bases. The CDR3 is 13 residues long. In germline, CDR1 is SNHLY, CDR2 FYNNEI. Trimming removed 8 bases from V and 3 bases from J, with 11 bases in between. Written as DNA, the CDR3 is TGTGCCAGCCAGAGGGGATCCAATCAGCCCCAGCATTTT. It is translated as CASQRGSNQPQHF.

V gene TRBV14 combines with J gene TRBJ1-1, with D tentatively TRBD1 (6 bases). The germline V and J ends were trimmed by 4 bases and 1 base, with 16 bases remaining between them. Germline assignment: CDR1 SGHDN and CDR2 FVKESK. This CDR3 spans 16 amino acids. The CDR3 loop is CASSPRTALANTEAFF. The CDR3 DNA reads TGTGCCAGCAGCCCTCGGACAGCCCTGGCGAACACTGAAGCTTTCTTT.

V is TRBV20-1 and J is TRBJ1-2, with 8 bases aligning to TRBD1. V gave up 6 bases and J gave up 6 bases; unmatched junction bases: 3. This CDR3 has 11 amino acids. Germline values: CDR1 DFQATT, CDR2 SNEGSKA (reference sequence). The CDR3: CSAPTGDGYTF. CDR3 bases: TGCAGTGCCCCGACAGGGGATGGCTACACCTTC.